Reported below is one T cell receptor beta chain. Antigen specificity is unknown. Noted time point: pretreatment peripheral blood. There were between 1 and 8 samples from each patient, taken pretreatment and on-treatment. Germline CDR1 reads SGHNT; CDR2 reads YYREEE (reference sequence). CDR3 size: 13 residues. Trimming removed 0 bases from V and 6 bases from J, with 9 bases in between. This entry is derived from a study of PD-L1 blockade in urothelial cancer. Study at large: Male patients with bladder-origin urothelial cancer numbered about nine tenths of the roughly 29. Overall study findings and caveats: Below-median TCR clonality that was measured in pretreatment blood predicted better survival.

TCRdb's copy holds only in-frame clones and misses some; the assay was immunoSEQ multiplex PCR. Of roughly 95,000 clones in the sample, around 87% were seen once. The chain links TRBV5-4 to TRBJ1-1, with D possibly TRBD1 on 5 matching bases. Sequenced material: PBMCs, taken around atezolizumab (anti-PD-L1) treatment. The sequence was collected from a man aged 60 to 69 with urothelial cancer. In DNA, the CDR3 is TGTGCCAGCAGCTTGGAATTAGGGGCTGAAGCTTTCTTT. Amino acid sequence: CASSLELGAEAFF.